A selection of T cell receptor beta chains follows, all from one sample in a study of shared clonotypes between healthy human individuals. Generated by immunoSEQ multiplex PCR, the TCRdb table keeps only in-frame clones and is missing some. The table lists fewer than 3 million clones, about 90% of them singletons, with 0.3% to 0.45% in the top ten. Sequencing was done on a sample of naive CD4+ T cells from PBMCs. Source of these receptors: a man aged 18 to 30 in good health. Some clones in this sample may be carry-over from other donors' samples. Both conserved end residues are part of each CDR3. D genes are given only for firm matches. Clone size is not always given. Where it is, it says once, few, many or a class for expanded clones.

V gene,clone size,J gene,D gene,CDR3 protein,CDR3 DNA
TRBV9,-,TRBJ2-3,-,CASSDPQSDTQYF,TGTGCCAGCAGCGACCCCCAATCGGATACGCAGTATTTT
TRBV7-9,-,TRBJ2-1,TRBD2,CASALVGGRAGEQFF,TGTGCCAGCGCCCTGGTTGGCGGGAGGGCCGGGGAGCAGTTCTTC
TRBV29-1,-,TRBJ1-4,-,CSVEVSPRRDGGEEKLFF,TGCAGCGTTGAAGTATCCCCCCGCCGGGACGGGGGGGAGGAAAAACTGTTTTTT
TRBV5-4,once,TRBJ1-2,TRBD1,CASSKGGTGPNYGYTF,TGTGCCAGCAGCAAAGGGGGGACAGGGCCTAACTATGGCTACACCTTC
TRBV28,-,TRBJ1-5,-,CASSLRYPGQPQHF,TGTGCCAGCAGTCTCCGATACCCGGGTCAGCCCCAGCATTTT
TRBV5-6,once,TRBJ2-7,-,CASSLLQGVQYF,TGTGCCAGCAGCTTGTTACAGGGCGTGCAGTACTTC
TRBV11-3,-,TRBJ2-2,-,CASSLGLPGELFF,TGTGCCAGCAGCTTAGGTTTGCCCGGGGAGCTGTTTTTT
TRBV6-5,once,TRBJ1-2,-,CASSRTVNYGYTF,TGTGCCAGCAGTCGGACAGTTAACTATGGCTACACCTTC
TRBV28,-,TRBJ2-3,-,CASSWRRGTQYF,TGTGCCAGCAGTTGGCGAAGGGGTACGCAGTATTTT
TRBV25-1,-,TRBJ1-1,-,CASGFTGTQAFF,TGTGCCAGCGGATTTACCGGGACACAAGCTTTCTTT
TRBV6-1,-,TRBJ1-2,TRBD1,CASSRGQGLNYGYTF,TGTGCCAGCAGTCGAGGACAGGGCCTTAACTATGGCTACACCTTC
TRBV4-1,-,TRBJ2-2,-,CASSIRLENTGELFF,TGCGCCAGCAGCATCCGACTAGAGAACACCGGGGAGCTGTTTTTT
TRBV28,once,TRBJ1-5,-,CASSGNGGGGNQPQHF,TGTGCCAGCAGTGGAAACGGTGGGGGGGGCAATCAGCCCCAGCATTTT
TRBV6-1,-,TRBJ2-1,TRBD2,CASQTSGSSYNEQFF,TGTGCCAGCCAGACTAGCGGGAGCTCCTACAATGAGCAGTTCTTC
TRBV5-1,-,TRBJ2-1,TRBD1,CASSPTGTGGDEQFF,TGCGCCAGCAGCCCAACCGGGACAGGGGGGGATGAGCAGTTCTTC
TRBV11-2,once,TRBJ2-3,-,CASSPPTADTQYF,TGTGCCAGCAGCCCCCCGACAGCGGATACGCAGTATTTT
TRBV19,-,TRBJ1-2,TRBD1,CASSGLERQGLYYGYTF,TGTGCCAGTAGTGGGTTGGAGAGACAGGGGTTGTACTATGGCTACACCTTC
TRBV30,-,TRBJ2-5,-,CAWSGPYQETQYF,TGTGCCTGGAGTGGACCGTACCAAGAGACCCAGTACTTC
TRBV7-3,-,TRBJ2-7,TRBD2,CASSPGVLAGSDHYEQYF,TGTGCCAGCAGCCCAGGGGTTCTAGCGGGATCCGACCACTACGAGCAGTACTTC
TRBV10-1,-,TRBJ1-4,-,CASSRSQGEKLFF,TGCGCCAGCAGTCGGAGTCAGGGAGAAAAACTGTTTTTT
TRBV19,-,TRBJ1-5,-,CASSIAGGHQPQHF,TGTGCCAGTAGTATAGCCGGGGGGCATCAGCCCCAGCATTTT
TRBV5-1,-,TRBJ2-7,TRBD2,CASSFRGLAGVGEQYF,TGCGCCAGCAGCTTCCGAGGACTAGCGGGAGTGGGGGAGCAGTACTTC
TRBV5-4,-,TRBJ2-7,-,CASSLVGQGEQYF,TGTGCCAGCAGCCTCGTAGGGCAGGGCGAGCAGTACTTC